This TCR beta chain was documented in a study of T cell responses to AZD1222 COVID-19 vaccine. Background on the study: Second doses were pooled across both intervals (about 4 or about 12 weeks).

TCRdb keeps only in-frame clones here, not all; method: immunoSEQ multiplex PCR. The table shows about 97,000 clones, with over 75% occurring only once. With 5 bases clipped from V and 7 bases from J, the junction kept 8 bases outside the gene matches. CDR1 and CDR2 (germline): SGHAT, FQNNGV. This CDR3 contains 15 residues. Regarding this clone: Its matching antigen is unknown.

Overall study findings and caveats: No day 14 peak samples; only post-peak repertoires were characterized. An increase in Spike-specific TCR breadth and depth was observed after two AZD1222 doses. Possibly, clonal diversity was underestimated; donors were largely white British and included more females.

The input for sequencing was peripheral blood, taken on day 0 of AZD1222 vaccination. This chain links TRBV11-2 with TRBJ2-2, with 9 nucleotides matching TRBD2. The clonotype comes from an adult in good health. The CDR3 here is CASSHTRGGSGELFF. CDR3 DNA sequence: TGTGCCAGCAGCCACACGCGGGGGGGCAGCGGGGAGCTGTTTTTT.